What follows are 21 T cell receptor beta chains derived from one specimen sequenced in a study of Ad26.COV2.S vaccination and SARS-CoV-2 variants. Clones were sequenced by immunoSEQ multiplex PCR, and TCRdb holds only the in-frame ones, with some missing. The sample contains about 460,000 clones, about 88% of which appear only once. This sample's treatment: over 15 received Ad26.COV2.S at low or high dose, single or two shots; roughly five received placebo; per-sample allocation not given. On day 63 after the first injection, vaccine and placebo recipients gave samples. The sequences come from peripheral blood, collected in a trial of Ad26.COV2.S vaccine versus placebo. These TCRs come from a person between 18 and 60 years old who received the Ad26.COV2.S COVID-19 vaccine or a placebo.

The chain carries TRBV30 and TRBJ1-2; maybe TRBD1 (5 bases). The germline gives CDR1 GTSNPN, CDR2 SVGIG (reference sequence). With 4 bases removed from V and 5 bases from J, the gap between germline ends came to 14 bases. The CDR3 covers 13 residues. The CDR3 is CAWTTGTDYGYTF. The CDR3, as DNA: TGTGCCTGGACCACCGGGACTGATTATGGCTACACCTTC.

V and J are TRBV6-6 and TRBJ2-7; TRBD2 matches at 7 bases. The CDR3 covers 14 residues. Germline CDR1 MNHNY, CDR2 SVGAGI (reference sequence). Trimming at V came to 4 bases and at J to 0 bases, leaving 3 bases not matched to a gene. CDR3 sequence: CASSSRGDSYEQYF. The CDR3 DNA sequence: TGTGCCAGCAGTTCCCGGGGGGACTCCTACGAGCAGTACTTC.

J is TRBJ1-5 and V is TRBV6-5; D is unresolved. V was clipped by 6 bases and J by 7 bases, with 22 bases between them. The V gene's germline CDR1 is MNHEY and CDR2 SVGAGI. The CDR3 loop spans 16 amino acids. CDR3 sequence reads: CASSYKPKTEGQPQHF. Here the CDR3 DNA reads TGTGCCAGCAGCTACAAACCGAAGACTGAAGGGCAGCCCCAGCATTTT.

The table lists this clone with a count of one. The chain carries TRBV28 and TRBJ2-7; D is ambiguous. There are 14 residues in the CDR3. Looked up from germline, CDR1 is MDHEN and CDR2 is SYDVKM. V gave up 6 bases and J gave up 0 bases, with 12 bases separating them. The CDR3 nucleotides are TGTGCCAGCAGCAAAGGGTTGTCCTCCTACGAGCAGTACTTC. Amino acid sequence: CASSKGLSSYEQYF.

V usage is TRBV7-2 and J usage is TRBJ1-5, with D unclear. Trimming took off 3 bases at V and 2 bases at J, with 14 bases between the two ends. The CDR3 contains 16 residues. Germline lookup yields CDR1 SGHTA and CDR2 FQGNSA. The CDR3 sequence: CASSFEVSQGNQPQHF. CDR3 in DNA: TGTGCCAGCAGCTTCGAAGTAAGTCAAGGCAATCAGCCCCAGCATTTT.

The CDR3 DNA is TGCGCCAGCAGCCAAGAGGGGAGGGGGGGATACGAGCAGTACTTC. This sequence encodes CASSQEGRGGYEQYF. The rearrangement joins TRBV4-1 to TRBJ2-7, with D possibly matching TRBD2 (7 bases). CDR1 MGHRA and CDR2 YSYEKL come from the germline V gene. The CDR3 runs 15 residues. V dropped 0 bases and J dropped 4 bases, with 13 bases sitting between them.

The CDR3 is CAISYRAVGSGETQYF. CDR3 nucleotides: TGTGCCATCAGCTACAGGGCCGTGGGATCGGGGGAGACCCAGTACTTC. The gene calls are TRBV10-3 and TRBJ2-5, with TRBD1 as a possible D gene (6 bases). This CDR3 region has 16 residues. Looked up from germline, CDR1 is ENHRY and CDR2 is SYGVKD. V was pared by 6 bases and J by 5 bases, with 22 bases between.

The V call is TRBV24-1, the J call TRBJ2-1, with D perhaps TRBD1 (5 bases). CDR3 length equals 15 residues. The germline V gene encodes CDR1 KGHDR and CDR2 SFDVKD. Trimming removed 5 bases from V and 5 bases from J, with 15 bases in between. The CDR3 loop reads CATSGPTEANNEQFF. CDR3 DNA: TGTGCCACCAGTGGGCCGACAGAGGCTAACAATGAGCAGTTCTTC.

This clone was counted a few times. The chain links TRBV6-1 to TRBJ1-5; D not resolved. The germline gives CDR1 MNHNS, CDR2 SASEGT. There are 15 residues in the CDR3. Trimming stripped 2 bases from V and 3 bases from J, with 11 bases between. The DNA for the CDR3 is TGTGCCAGCAGTGAATTAGCGAGGGCCAATCAGCCCCAGCATTTT. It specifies CASSELARANQPQHF.

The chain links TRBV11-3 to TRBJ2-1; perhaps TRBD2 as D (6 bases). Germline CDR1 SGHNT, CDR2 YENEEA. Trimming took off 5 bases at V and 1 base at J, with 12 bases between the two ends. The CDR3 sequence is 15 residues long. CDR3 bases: TGTGCCAGCAGCCCTGGCGCGGGATCCTACAATGAGCAGTTCTTC. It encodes CASSPGAGSYNEQFF.

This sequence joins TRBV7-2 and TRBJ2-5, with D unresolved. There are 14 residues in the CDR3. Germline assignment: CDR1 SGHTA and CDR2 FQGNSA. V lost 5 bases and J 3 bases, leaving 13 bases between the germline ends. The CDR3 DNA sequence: TGTGCCAGCAGCCGCTCTGTGAGAGAAGAGACCCAGTACTTC. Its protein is CASSRSVREETQYF.

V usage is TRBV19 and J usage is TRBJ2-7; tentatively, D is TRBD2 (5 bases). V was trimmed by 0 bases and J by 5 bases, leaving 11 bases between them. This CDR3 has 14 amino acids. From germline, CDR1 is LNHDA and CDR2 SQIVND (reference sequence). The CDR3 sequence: CASSIDGIGNEQYF. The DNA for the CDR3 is TGTGCCAGTAGTATAGACGGGATCGGAAACGAGCAGTACTTC.

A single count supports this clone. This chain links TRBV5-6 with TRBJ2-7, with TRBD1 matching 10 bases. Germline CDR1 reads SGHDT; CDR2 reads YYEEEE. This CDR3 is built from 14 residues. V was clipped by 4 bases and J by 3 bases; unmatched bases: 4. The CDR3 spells CASSARDRGYEQYF. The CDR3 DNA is TGTGCCAGCAGCGCCCGGGACAGGGGCTACGAGCAGTACTTC. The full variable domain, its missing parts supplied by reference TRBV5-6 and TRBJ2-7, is DAGVTQSPTHLIKTRGQQVTLRCSPKSGHDTVSWYQQALGQGPQFIFQYYEEEERQRGNFPDRFSGHQFPNYSSELNVNALLLGDSALYLCASSARDRGYEQYFGPGTRLTVT.

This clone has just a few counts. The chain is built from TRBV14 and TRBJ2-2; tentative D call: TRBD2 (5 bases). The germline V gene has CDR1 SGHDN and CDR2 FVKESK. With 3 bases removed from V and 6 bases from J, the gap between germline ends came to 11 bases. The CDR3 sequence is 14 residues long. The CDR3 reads CASSHIRGPGELFF. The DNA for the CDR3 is TGTGCCAGCAGCCACATACGAGGGCCCGGGGAGCTGTTTTTT.

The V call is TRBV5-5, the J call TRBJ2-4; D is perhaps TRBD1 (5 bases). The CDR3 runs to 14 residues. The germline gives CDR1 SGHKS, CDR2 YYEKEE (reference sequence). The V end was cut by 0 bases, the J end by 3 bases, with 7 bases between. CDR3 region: CASSLGDSKNIQYF. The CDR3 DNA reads TGTGCCAGCAGCTTGGGCGACAGCAAAAACATTCAGTACTTC.

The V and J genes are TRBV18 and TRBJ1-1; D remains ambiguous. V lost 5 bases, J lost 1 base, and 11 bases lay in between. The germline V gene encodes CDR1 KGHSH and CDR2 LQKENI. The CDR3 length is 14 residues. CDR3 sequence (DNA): TGTGCCAGCTCAGCATCAGGAGAGAACACTGAAGCTTTCTTT. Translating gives CASSASGENTEAFF.

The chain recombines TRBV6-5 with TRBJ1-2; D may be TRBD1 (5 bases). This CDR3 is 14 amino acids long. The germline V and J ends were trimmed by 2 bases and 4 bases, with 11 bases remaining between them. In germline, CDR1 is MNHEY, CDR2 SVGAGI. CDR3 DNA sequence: TGTGCCAGCAGTTACGGGGGAGATTTCTATGGCTACACCTTC. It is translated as CASSYGGDFYGYTF.

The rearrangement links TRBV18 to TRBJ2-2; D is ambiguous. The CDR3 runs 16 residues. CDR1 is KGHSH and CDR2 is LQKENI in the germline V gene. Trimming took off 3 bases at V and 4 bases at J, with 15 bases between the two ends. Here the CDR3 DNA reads TGTGCCAGCTCACCTCCCGTCAAGGCTGCCACCGGGGAGCTGTTTTTT. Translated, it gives CASSPPVKAATGELFF.

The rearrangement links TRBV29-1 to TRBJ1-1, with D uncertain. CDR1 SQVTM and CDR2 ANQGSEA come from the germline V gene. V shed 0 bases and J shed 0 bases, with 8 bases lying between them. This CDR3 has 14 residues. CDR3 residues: CSVEDATMNTEAFF. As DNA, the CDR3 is TGCAGCGTTGAAGATGCCACGATGAACACTGAAGCTTTCTTT. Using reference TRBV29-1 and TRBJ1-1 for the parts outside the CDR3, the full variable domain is SAVISQKPSRDICQRGTSLTIQCQVDSQVTMMFWYRQQPGQSLTLIATANQGSEATYESGFVIDKFPISRPNLTFSTLTVSNMSPEDSSIYLCSVEDATMNTEAFFGQGTRLTVV.

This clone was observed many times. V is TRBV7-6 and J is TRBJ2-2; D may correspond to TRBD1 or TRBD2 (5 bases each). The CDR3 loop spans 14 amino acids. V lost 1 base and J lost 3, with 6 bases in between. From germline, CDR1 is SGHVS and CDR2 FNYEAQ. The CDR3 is CASSLEGHTGELFF. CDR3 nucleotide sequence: TGTGCCAGCAGCTTAGAGGGACACACCGGGGAGCTGTTTTTT.

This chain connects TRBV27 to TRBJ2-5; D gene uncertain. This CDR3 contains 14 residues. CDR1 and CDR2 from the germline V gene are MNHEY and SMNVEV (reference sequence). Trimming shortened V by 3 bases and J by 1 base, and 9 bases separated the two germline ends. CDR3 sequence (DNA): TGTGCCAGCAGTTTGACACCGGGCCAAGAGACCCAGTACTTC. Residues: CASSLTPGQETQYF.